This T cell receptor beta chain derives from a study of T cell responses to AZD1222 COVID-19 vaccine. Analyses pooled second doses at about 4 or about 12 weeks. Germline V CDR1 and CDR2: MGHRA, YSYEKL. The V end lost 4 bases, the J end lost 2 bases, and 13 bases lay between the germline ends. The CDR3 covers 15 residues. General observations from the study: Samples come after the peak T cell response, not at day 14. Clonal diversity may have been underestimated, and the donors were mostly white British, with more females than males.

Assay: immunoSEQ multiplex PCR; the TCRdb copy retains only in-frame clones and omits some. The data show tens of thousands of clones, less than 95% seen once. Details on this clone: Its antigen is currently unknown.

This chain uses TRBV4-1 with TRBJ2-3; D gene ambiguous. Sequenced material: peripheral blood, taken 28 days after the second AZD1222 dose. This clonotype was obtained from an adult who received the AZD1222 COVID-19 vaccine. The CDR3 coding sequence is TGCGCCAGCAGCCCCAACCCTGGGTACACAGATACGCAGTATTTT. Protein sequence: CASSPNPGYTDTQYF.